These T cell receptor beta chains were read from a single sample in a study of shared clonotypes between healthy human individuals. The data were produced by immunoSEQ multiplex PCR, yet TCRdb's version contains in-frame clones alone and is incomplete. The table lists hundreds of thousands of clones, about 80% of them singletons. The material sequenced was PBMCs. These receptors came from a woman in her thirties or forties in good health. Some clones in this sample may be carry-over from other donors' samples. CDR3s include the opening cysteine and the closing phenylalanine or tryptophan. Fields, in order: V gene, J gene, D gene, clone size, CDR3 DNA, CDR3 protein. D genes are given only for firm matches. A clone size is listed for some rows: how often the clone was seen (once, few, many), or a class if it is expanded.

v_gene: TRBV18; j_gene: TRBJ2-7; d_gene: TRBD1; abundance: -; CDR3nt: TGTGCCAGCTCACCAGACTCGAACAGGGGTTACGAGCAGTACTTC; CDR3aa: CASSPDSNRGYEQYF
v_gene: TRBV7-6; j_gene: TRBJ2-3; d_gene: -; abundance: few; CDR3nt: TGTGCCAGCAGCTTAGGGCAGGGAGGAACAGATACGCAGTATTTT; CDR3aa: CASSLGQGGTDTQYF
v_gene: TRBV5-4; j_gene: TRBJ1-2; d_gene: TRBD1; abundance: -; CDR3nt: TGTGCCAGCAGCCGAGTAGGGACAGGGGACTATGGCTACACCTTC; CDR3aa: CASSRVGTGDYGYTF
v_gene: TRBV10-3; j_gene: TRBJ2-7; d_gene: -; abundance: -; CDR3nt: TGTGCCATCAGTGAGAGGACTAGGGGGGCCTACGAGCAGTACTTC; CDR3aa: CAISERTRGAYEQYF
v_gene: TRBV28; j_gene: TRBJ1-5; d_gene: -; abundance: -; CDR3nt: TGTGCCAGCACGGGGGCCGGCAATCAGCCCCAGCATTTT; CDR3aa: CASTGAGNQPQHF
v_gene: TRBV30; j_gene: TRBJ1-4; d_gene: -; abundance: -; CDR3nt: TGTGCCTGGAACCGCCCGACAGGCGGCTTGGGGGGGCTGTTTTTT; CDR3aa: CAWNRPTGGLGGLFF
v_gene: TRBV5-6; j_gene: TRBJ2-3; d_gene: TRBD2; abundance: -; CDR3nt: TGTGCCAGCAGCTTGGGACTGGCGGGAGGGCCTCGGACGCAGTATTTT; CDR3aa: CASSLGLAGGPRTQYF
v_gene: TRBV7-9; j_gene: TRBJ2-6; d_gene: TRBD1; abundance: once; CDR3nt: TGTGCCAGCAGCGGGACAGGGTTCTCTGGGGCCAACGTCCTGACTTTC; CDR3aa: CASSGTGFSGANVLTF
v_gene: TRBV27; j_gene: TRBJ2-1; d_gene: TRBD2; abundance: few; CDR3nt: TGTGCCAGCAGTTTTTGGACTAGCGGGAATAATGAGCAGTTCTTC; CDR3aa: CASSFWTSGNNEQFF
v_gene: TRBV2; j_gene: TRBJ2-1; d_gene: -; abundance: few; CDR3nt: TGTGCTACTGCGAGGCGGCTCCCCGGGGATGAGCAGTTCTTC; CDR3aa: CATARRLPGDEQFF
v_gene: TRBV16; j_gene: TRBJ2-1; d_gene: -; abundance: -; CDR3nt: TGTGCCAGCAGCCTTGAGCGGGTGTCCGGGAATGAGCAGTTCTTC; CDR3aa: CASSLERVSGNEQFF
v_gene: TRBV27; j_gene: TRBJ2-3; d_gene: TRBD2; abundance: -; CDR3nt: TGTGCCAGCAGTTGGAGCGGGAGCTCAGATACGCAGTATTTT; CDR3aa: CASSWSGSSDTQYF
v_gene: TRBV30; j_gene: TRBJ2-7; d_gene: TRBD2; abundance: -; CDR3nt: TGTGCCTGGAGTGGCGGACTAGCGGGTTTCTACGAGCAGTACTTC; CDR3aa: CAWSGGLAGFYEQYF
v_gene: TRBV7-3; j_gene: TRBJ2-1; d_gene: -; abundance: -; CDR3nt: TGTGCCAGCAGCTTAACGTTCCCCTCCAATGAGCAGTTCTTC; CDR3aa: CASSLTFPSNEQFF
v_gene: TRBV5-6; j_gene: TRBJ1-1; d_gene: TRBD1; abundance: -; CDR3nt: TGTGCCAGCAGCTCCAACAGGGGGCCGCACCGTTTCGGCACTGAAGCTTTCTTT; CDR3aa: CASSSNRGPHRFGTEAFF
v_gene: TRBV7-9; j_gene: TRBJ2-3; d_gene: -; abundance: -; CDR3nt: TGTGCCAGCAGCCCCAAGGCGGCCTCTAGCACAGATACGCAGTATTTT; CDR3aa: CASSPKAASSTDTQYF
v_gene: TRBV6-4; j_gene: TRBJ2-1; d_gene: TRBD2; abundance: -; CDR3nt: TGTGCCAGCAGTGACCTTAGCGGGAGGGCCCCTCTTGAGCAGTTCTTC; CDR3aa: CASSDLSGRAPLEQFF
v_gene: TRBV30; j_gene: TRBJ1-4; d_gene: -; abundance: few; CDR3nt: TGTGCCTGGAGTGGAGGTATCAATGAAAAACTGTTTTTT; CDR3aa: CAWSGGINEKLFF
v_gene: TRBV5-1; j_gene: TRBJ2-1; d_gene: TRBD1; abundance: few; CDR3nt: TGCGCCAGCAGCTTGAGTGGGACAGGGGGCGCACGGAATCGAAATGAGCAGTTCTTC; CDR3aa: CASSLSGTGGARNRNEQFF
v_gene: TRBV10-2; j_gene: TRBJ1-2; d_gene: -; abundance: -; CDR3nt: TGCGCCAGCAGTGAATGGGGGGATTATGGCTACACCTTC; CDR3aa: CASSEWGDYGYTF
v_gene: TRBV18; j_gene: TRBJ2-7; d_gene: TRBD1; abundance: -; CDR3nt: TGTGCCAGCTCACCCGGACAGGGGGCGGGAGAGCAGTACTTC; CDR3aa: CASSPGQGAGEQYF
v_gene: TRBV6-1; j_gene: TRBJ1-5; d_gene: -; abundance: -; CDR3nt: TGTGCCAGCAGATCGGGACAAGGCAATCAGCCCCAGCATTTT; CDR3aa: CASRSGQGNQPQHF
v_gene: TRBV2; j_gene: TRBJ2-4; d_gene: -; abundance: once; CDR3nt: TGTGCCAGCAGCAGGGGATTAGCCAAAAACATTCAGTACTTC; CDR3aa: CASSRGLAKNIQYF
v_gene: TRBV4-3; j_gene: TRBJ1-4; d_gene: -; abundance: -; CDR3nt: TGCGCCAGCAGCCAAGAGGGGATGATTGCATCCGGGGAAAAACTGTTTTTT; CDR3aa: CASSQEGMIASGEKLFF
v_gene: TRBV5-4; j_gene: TRBJ1-2; d_gene: TRBD1; abundance: -; CDR3nt: TGTGCCAGCAGCTTCCAGGGGGCGTACTACTATGGCTACACCTTC; CDR3aa: CASSFQGAYYYGYTF
v_gene: TRBV18; j_gene: TRBJ2-3; d_gene: -; abundance: -; CDR3nt: TGTGCCAGCTCACCACCTTCCACAGATACGCAGTATTTT; CDR3aa: CASSPPSTDTQYF
v_gene: TRBV5-4; j_gene: TRBJ2-4; d_gene: TRBD2; abundance: -; CDR3nt: TGTGCCAGCAGCTTGGGGGGCGGGAGGGCTGTCAAAAACATTCAGTACTTC; CDR3aa: CASSLGGGRAVKNIQYF
v_gene: TRBV4-3; j_gene: TRBJ2-7; d_gene: TRBD2; abundance: -; CDR3nt: TGCGCCAGCAGCCAAGAGCTAGCGGGAGCGGGCTCCTACGAGCAGTACTTC; CDR3aa: CASSQELAGAGSYEQYF
v_gene: TRBV2; j_gene: TRBJ2-2; d_gene: TRBD2; abundance: -; CDR3nt: TGTGCCAGCAGAAAGAGCGGGAGAGTGGGCAGGGAGCTGTTTTTT; CDR3aa: CASRKSGRVGRELFF
v_gene: TRBV14; j_gene: TRBJ1-1; d_gene: -; abundance: -; CDR3nt: TGTGCCAGCAGCCAGGGGGCCAACACTGAAGCTTTCTTT; CDR3aa: CASSQGANTEAFF
v_gene: TRBV4-2; j_gene: TRBJ2-7; d_gene: -; abundance: -; CDR3nt: TGTGCCAGCAGCCCAGCCGATGGGGGAATCTACGAGCAGTACTTC; CDR3aa: CASSPADGGIYEQYF
v_gene: TRBV7-2; j_gene: TRBJ2-1; d_gene: -; abundance: -; CDR3nt: TGTGCCAGCAGCTTACCGGGGTCAGTCTATGAGCAGTTCTTC; CDR3aa: CASSLPGSVYEQFF
v_gene: TRBV7-3; j_gene: TRBJ2-3; d_gene: TRBD2; abundance: -; CDR3nt: TGTGCCAGCAGCCCTCTAGCGGGAGGGGGCACAGATACGCAGTATTTT; CDR3aa: CASSPLAGGGTDTQYF
v_gene: TRBV5-1; j_gene: TRBJ2-7; d_gene: -; abundance: -; CDR3nt: TGCGCCAGCTCCGGAGGGGGCCCGGACTACGAGCAGTACTTC; CDR3aa: CASSGGGPDYEQYF
v_gene: TRBV5-4; j_gene: TRBJ2-5; d_gene: -; abundance: -; CDR3nt: TGTGCCAGCAGCTTGGAAGTGGGAGAAGAGACCCAGTACTTC; CDR3aa: CASSLEVGEETQYF
v_gene: TRBV7-9; j_gene: TRBJ1-1; d_gene: TRBD1; abundance: -; CDR3nt: TGTGCCAGCACCCAAGGACAGGGGGCCCCCCGGGAAGCTTTCTTT; CDR3aa: CASTQGQGAPREAFF
v_gene: TRBV2; j_gene: TRBJ2-5; d_gene: -; abundance: -; CDR3nt: TGTGCCTCCTCAGGGGCTCGGGAGCAGTACTTC; CDR3aa: CASSGAREQYF
v_gene: TRBV7-3; j_gene: TRBJ2-5; d_gene: -; abundance: -; CDR3nt: TGTGCCAGCAGCTTAACGGGGGACACTCGCCAAGAGACCCAGTACTTC; CDR3aa: CASSLTGDTRQETQYF
v_gene: TRBV29-1; j_gene: TRBJ2-2; d_gene: -; abundance: -; CDR3nt: TGCAGCGCCCTACAGGGATTGGACACCGGGGAGCTGTTTTTT; CDR3aa: CSALQGLDTGELFF
v_gene: TRBV28; j_gene: TRBJ2-3; d_gene: -; abundance: -; CDR3nt: TGTGCCAGCAGTTTACAGGCCCCACCGAGTACGCAGTATTTT; CDR3aa: CASSLQAPPSTQYF
v_gene: TRBV5-1; j_gene: TRBJ1-1; d_gene: TRBD1; abundance: -; CDR3nt: TGCGCCAGCAGCATAGACAGGGGAGGGACTGAAGCTTTCTTT; CDR3aa: CASSIDRGGTEAFF
v_gene: TRBV28; j_gene: TRBJ2-7; d_gene: -; abundance: many; CDR3nt: TGTGCCAGCAGTTTACAGGGAACGAGGTCCTACGAGCAGTACTTC; CDR3aa: CASSLQGTRSYEQYF
v_gene: TRBV6-4; j_gene: TRBJ2-5; d_gene: TRBD1; abundance: -; CDR3nt: TGTGCCAGCAGTGAACAGGGGCAAGAGACCCAGTACTTC; CDR3aa: CASSEQGQETQYF
v_gene: TRBV27; j_gene: TRBJ2-1; d_gene: -; abundance: -; CDR3nt: TGTGCCAGCAGTTCGGGTTGGGGGCAGCAGTTCTTC; CDR3aa: CASSSGWGQQFF
v_gene: TRBV2; j_gene: TRBJ1-5; d_gene: -; abundance: many; CDR3nt: TGTGCCAGCAGTGAACTTGTAGGGTCCAATCAGCCCCAGCATTTT; CDR3aa: CASSELVGSNQPQHF
v_gene: TRBV9; j_gene: TRBJ2-1; d_gene: -; abundance: -; CDR3nt: TGTGCCAGCAGCGTATTCGGGAACAATGAGCAGTTCTTC; CDR3aa: CASSVFGNNEQFF
v_gene: TRBV7-3; j_gene: TRBJ2-7; d_gene: -; abundance: -; CDR3nt: TGTGCCAGCAGCTTAGGGCCGGACGTCAGCGAGCAGTACTTC; CDR3aa: CASSLGPDVSEQYF
v_gene: TRBV7-3; j_gene: TRBJ2-1; d_gene: TRBD2; abundance: -; CDR3nt: TGTGCCAGCAGCCCCGGACTAGCGGGAGTAGGGGAGCAGTTCTTC; CDR3aa: CASSPGLAGVGEQFF
v_gene: TRBV14; j_gene: TRBJ2-7; d_gene: -; abundance: -; CDR3nt: TGTGCCAGCAGCCAATCGGCAGGGCTCATCTACGAGCAGTACTTC; CDR3aa: CASSQSAGLIYEQYF
v_gene: TRBV7-3; j_gene: TRBJ2-7; d_gene: TRBD2; abundance: -; CDR3nt: TGTGCCAGCAGCAGGACTAGCGGGACTGCCTACGAGCAGTACTTC; CDR3aa: CASSRTSGTAYEQYF
v_gene: TRBV29-1; j_gene: TRBJ1-1; d_gene: -; abundance: -; CDR3nt: TGCAGCGTTGGACAACCTAACACTGAAGCTTTCTTT; CDR3aa: CSVGQPNTEAFF
v_gene: TRBV28; j_gene: TRBJ2-7; d_gene: TRBD2; abundance: -; CDR3nt: TGTGCCAGCAGCCCGGGACTAGCGCAACCACAGAGGTACGAGCAGTACTTC; CDR3aa: CASSPGLAQPQRYEQYF
v_gene: TRBV28; j_gene: TRBJ2-1; d_gene: -; abundance: -; CDR3nt: TGTGCCAGCATTACAACAGGGAGCTCCTACAATGAGCAGTTCTTC; CDR3aa: CASITTGSSYNEQFF